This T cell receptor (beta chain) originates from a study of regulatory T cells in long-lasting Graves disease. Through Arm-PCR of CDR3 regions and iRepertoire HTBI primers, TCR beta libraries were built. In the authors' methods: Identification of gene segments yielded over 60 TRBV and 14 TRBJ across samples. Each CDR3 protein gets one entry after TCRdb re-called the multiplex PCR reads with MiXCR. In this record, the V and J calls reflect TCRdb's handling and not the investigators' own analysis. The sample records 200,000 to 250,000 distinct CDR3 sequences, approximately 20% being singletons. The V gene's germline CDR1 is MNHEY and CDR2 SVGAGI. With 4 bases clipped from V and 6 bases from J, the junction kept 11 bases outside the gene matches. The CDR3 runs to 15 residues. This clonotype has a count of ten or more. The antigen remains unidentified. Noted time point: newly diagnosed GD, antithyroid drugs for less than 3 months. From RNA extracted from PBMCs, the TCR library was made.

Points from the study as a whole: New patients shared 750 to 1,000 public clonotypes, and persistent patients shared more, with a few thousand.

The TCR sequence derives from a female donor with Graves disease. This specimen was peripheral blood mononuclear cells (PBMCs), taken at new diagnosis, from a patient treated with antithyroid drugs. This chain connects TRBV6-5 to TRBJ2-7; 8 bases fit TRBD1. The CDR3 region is CASSSRDRMGSEQYF. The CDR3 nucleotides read TGTGCCAGCAGTTCGAGGGACAGGATGGGCTCCGAGCAGTACTTC.